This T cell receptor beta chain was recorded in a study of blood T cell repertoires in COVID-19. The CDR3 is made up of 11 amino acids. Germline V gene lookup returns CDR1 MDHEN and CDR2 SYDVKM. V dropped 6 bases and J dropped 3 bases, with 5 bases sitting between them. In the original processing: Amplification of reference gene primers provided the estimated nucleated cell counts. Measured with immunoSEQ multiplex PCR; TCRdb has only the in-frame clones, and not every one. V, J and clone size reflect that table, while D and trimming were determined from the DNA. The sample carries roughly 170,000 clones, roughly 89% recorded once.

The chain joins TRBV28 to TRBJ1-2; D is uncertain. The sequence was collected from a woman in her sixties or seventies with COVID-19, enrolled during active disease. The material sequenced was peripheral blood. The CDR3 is CASRLDYGYTF. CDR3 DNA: TGTGCCAGCAGACTTGACTATGGCTACACCTTC.